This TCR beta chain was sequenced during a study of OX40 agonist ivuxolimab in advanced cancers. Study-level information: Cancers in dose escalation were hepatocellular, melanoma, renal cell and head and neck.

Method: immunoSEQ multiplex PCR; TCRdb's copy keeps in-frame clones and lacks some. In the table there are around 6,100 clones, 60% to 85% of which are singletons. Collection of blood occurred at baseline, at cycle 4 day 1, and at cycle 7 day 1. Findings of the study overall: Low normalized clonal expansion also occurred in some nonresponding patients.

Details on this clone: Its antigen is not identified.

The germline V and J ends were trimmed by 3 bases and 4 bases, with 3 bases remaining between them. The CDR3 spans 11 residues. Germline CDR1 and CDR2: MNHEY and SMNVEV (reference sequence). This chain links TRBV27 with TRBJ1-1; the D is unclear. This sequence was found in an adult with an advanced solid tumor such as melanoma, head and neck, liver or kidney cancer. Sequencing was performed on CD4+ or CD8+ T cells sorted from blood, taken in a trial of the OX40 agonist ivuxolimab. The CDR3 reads CASSFGTEAFF. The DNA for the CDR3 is TGTGCCAGCAGTTTTGGCACTGAAGCTTTCTTT.